A single sample is the source of the 10 T cell receptor beta chains below, sequenced in a study of post-analysis software for immune sequencing data. Notes on the study in general: Patients showed TRBV5-6, TRBV5-1 and TRBV20-1 among several TRBV segments more frequent than in controls.

Unique molecular identifiers featured in each of the TCR beta cDNA libraries. TCRdb called the PCR reads again in MiXCR, with one record for every CDR3 protein. Of about 570,000 distinct CDR3 sequences in the sample, around 31% were seen once. The antigens these receptors bind are not known. Sequencing was carried out using blood. These receptors came from a girl aged 2 to 17 with multiple sclerosis.

In this sample, this clonotype turned up many times. V gene TRBV7-2 combines with J gene TRBJ1-6; maybe TRBD1 (5 bases). Germline assignment: CDR1 SGHTA and CDR2 FQGNSA. The CDR3 runs to 15 residues. The V end lost 6 bases, the J end lost 7 bases, and 16 bases lay between the germline ends. In DNA, the CDR3 is TGTGCCAGCAGTGTATCCCCAGGGAAGAATTCACCCCTCCACTTT. Its protein product is CASSVSPGKNSPLHF.

This clonotype was counted only a few times. This chain joins TRBV3-1 and TRBJ2-1, with D perhaps TRBD1 (5 bases). CDR3 length equals 14 residues. Germline V gives CDR1 LGHDT, CDR2 YNNKEL (reference sequence). V dropped 1 base and J dropped 6 bases, with 10 bases sitting between them. The CDR3 bases are TGTGCCAGCAGCCAAGGGGGCGGATTCAATGAGCAGTTCTTC. Its translation: CASSQGGGFNEQFF.

This clonotype was counted between two and nine times. The genes are TRBV5-4 and TRBJ2-1; D gene ambiguous. The CDR3 has 11 amino acids. Germline CDR1 and CDR2: SGHNT and YYREEE (reference sequence). Trimming left V 5 bases short and J 6 bases short, with 6 bases between. CDR3 residues: CASRDANEQFF. The CDR3 DNA reads as TGTGCCAGCAGGGACGCCAATGAGCAGTTCTTC.

This clonotype occurred a few times. This chain links TRBV7-3 with TRBJ2-6; D gene ambiguous. V lost 3 bases, J lost 2 bases, and 8 bases lay in between. This CDR3 is built from 15 residues. Germline CDR1 reads SGHTA; CDR2 reads FQGTGA. In nucleotides, the CDR3 is TGTGCCAGCAGCTTTTTTAGGGCTGGGGCCAACGTCCTGACTTTC. Its translation: CASSFFRAGANVLTF.

The rearrangement joins TRBV4-1 to TRBJ2-1; no clear D. This CDR3 is built from 15 residues. V lost 0 bases and J 4 bases, leaving 10 bases between the germline ends. Germline loops: CDR1 MGHRA, CDR2 YSYEKL. The CDR3 DNA reads TGCGCCAGCAGCCAAGAGGGCCCGGCATACAATGAGCAGTTCTTC. It is translated as CASSQEGPAYNEQFF.

This clonotype was recorded a few times. The chain uses TRBV5-1 and TRBJ2-1; unclear D gene. Germline V lookup: CDR1 SGHRS, CDR2 YFSETQ. The CDR3 loop spans 17 amino acids. V was shortened by 0 bases and J by 9 bases, with 22 bases between the two germline ends. CDR3 sequence reads: CASSLAFESSPLGEQFF. The CDR3 DNA sequence: TGCGCCAGCAGCTTGGCCTTTGAGAGTAGTCCCCTCGGTGAGCAGTTCTTC.

This clonotype was found a few times. The rearrangement uses TRBV6-5 and TRBJ2-3, with 12 positions matching TRBD2. The CDR3 runs to 18 residues. Trimming removed 0 bases from V and 5 bases from J; junction bases left unmatched: 9. The germline CDR1 and CDR2 sequences are MNHEY and SVGAGI. The CDR3 protein is CASSYSPSGGAVRDTQYF. CDR3 in DNA: TGTGCCAGCAGTTACTCGCCTAGCGGGGGGGCGGTTCGAGATACGCAGTATTTT.

With regard to this clonotype: A read error may explain this, as a much larger clone is one base away. The chain has TRBV6-5 and TRBJ2-4; a possible D gene is TRBD1 (7 bases). The CDR3 has 15 amino acids. Germline CDR1 reads MNHEY; CDR2 reads SVGAGI. CDR3: CASSYSRQGGNIHYF. The CDR3 nucleotides are TGTGCCAGCAGTTACTCGAGGCAGGGGGGAAACATTCACTACTTC.

This chain joins TRBV20-1 and TRBJ1-6; perhaps TRBD1 as D (6 bases). The CDR3 has 16 amino acids. V dropped 1 base and J dropped 7 bases, with 17 bases sitting between them. Germline V lookup: CDR1 DFQATT, CDR2 SNEGSKA (reference sequence). The CDR3 reads CSARGQVRILNSPLHF. The CDR3 bases are TGCAGTGCTAGAGGACAGGTCCGAATCCTAAATTCACCCCTCCACTTT.

V usage is TRBV12-3 or TRBV12-4 and J usage is TRBJ2-4, with D unclear. This CDR3 is built from 17 residues. The ends were cut back, 5 bases at V and 2 bases at J, with 19 bases in the middle. The chain's CDR3 is CASSPPREARTKNIQYF. Here the CDR3 DNA reads TGTGCCAGCAGTCCCCCCCGAGAAGCCAGGACCAAAAACATTCAGTACTTC.